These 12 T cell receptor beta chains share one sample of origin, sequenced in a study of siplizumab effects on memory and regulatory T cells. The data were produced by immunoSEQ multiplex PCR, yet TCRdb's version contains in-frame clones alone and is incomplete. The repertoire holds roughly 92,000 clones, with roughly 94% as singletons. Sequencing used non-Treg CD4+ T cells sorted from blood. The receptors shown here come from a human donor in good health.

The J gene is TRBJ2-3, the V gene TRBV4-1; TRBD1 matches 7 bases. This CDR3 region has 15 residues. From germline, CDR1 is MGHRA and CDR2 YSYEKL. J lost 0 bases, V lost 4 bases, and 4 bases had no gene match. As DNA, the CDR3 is TGCGCCAGCAGCCGAGACAGGGCCAGCACAGATACGCAGTATTTT. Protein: CASSRDRASTDTQYF.

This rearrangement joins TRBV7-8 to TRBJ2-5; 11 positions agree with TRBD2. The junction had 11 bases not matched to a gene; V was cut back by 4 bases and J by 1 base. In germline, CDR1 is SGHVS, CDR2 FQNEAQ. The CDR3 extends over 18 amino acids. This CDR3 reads CASSSHMTSGVLQETQYF. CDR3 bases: TGTGCCAGCAGCTCACACATGACTAGCGGGGTACTCCAAGAGACCCAGTACTTC.

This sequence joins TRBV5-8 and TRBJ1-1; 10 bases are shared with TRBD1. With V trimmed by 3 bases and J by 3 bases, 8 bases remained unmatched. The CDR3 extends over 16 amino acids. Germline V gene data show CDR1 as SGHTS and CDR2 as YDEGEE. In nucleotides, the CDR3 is TGTGCCAGCAGCTCCTATCGACAGGGGGCGGACACTGAAGCTTTCTTT. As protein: CASSSYRQGADTEAFF. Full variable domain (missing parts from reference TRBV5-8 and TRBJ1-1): EAGVTQSPTHLIKTRGQQATLRCSPISGHTSVYWYQQALGLGLQFLLWYDEGEERNRGNFPPRFSGRQFPNYSSELNVNALELEDSALYLCASSSYRQGADTEAFFGQGTRLTVV.

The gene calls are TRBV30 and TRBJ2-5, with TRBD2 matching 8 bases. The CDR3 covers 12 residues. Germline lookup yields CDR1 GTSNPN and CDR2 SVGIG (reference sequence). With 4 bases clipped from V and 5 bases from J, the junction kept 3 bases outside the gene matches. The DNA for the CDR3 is TGTGCCTGGACGGGGGGGATGGAGACCCAGTACTTC. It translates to CAWTGGMETQYF.

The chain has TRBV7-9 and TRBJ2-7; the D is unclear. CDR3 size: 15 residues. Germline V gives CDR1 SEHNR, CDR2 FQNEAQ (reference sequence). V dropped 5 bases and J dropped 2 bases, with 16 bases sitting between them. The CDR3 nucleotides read TGTGCCAGCAGCCCAAACAGCGCCCAAACCTACGAGCAGTACTTC. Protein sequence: CASSPNSAQTYEQYF.

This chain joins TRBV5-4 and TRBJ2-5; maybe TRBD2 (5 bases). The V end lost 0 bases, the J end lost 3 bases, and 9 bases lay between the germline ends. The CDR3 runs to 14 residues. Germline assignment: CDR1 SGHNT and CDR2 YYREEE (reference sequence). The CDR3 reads CASSLGTGKETQYF. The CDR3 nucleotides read TGTGCCAGCAGCTTGGGAACGGGGAAAGAGACCCAGTACTTC. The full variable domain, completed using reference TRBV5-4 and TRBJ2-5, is ETGVTQSPTHLIKTRGQQVTLRCSSQSGHNTVSWYQQALGQGPQFIFQYYREEENGRGNFPPRFSGLQFPNYSSELNVNALELDDSALYLCASSLGTGKETQYFGPGTRLLVL.

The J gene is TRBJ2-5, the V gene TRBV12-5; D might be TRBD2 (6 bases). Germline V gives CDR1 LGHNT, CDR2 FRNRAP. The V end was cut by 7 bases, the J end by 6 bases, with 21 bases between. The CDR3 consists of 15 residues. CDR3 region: CASAKGTVGAQTQYF. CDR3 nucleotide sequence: TGTGCTAGTGCAAAAGGGACTGTAGGAGCGCAGACCCAGTACTTC.

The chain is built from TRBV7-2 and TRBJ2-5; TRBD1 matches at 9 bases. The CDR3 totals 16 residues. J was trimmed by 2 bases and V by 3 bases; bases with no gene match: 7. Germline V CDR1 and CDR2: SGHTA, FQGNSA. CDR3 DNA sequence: TGTGCCAGCAGCTTTGCCTCCGGGACAGGGCAAGAGACCCAGTACTTC. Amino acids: CASSFASGTGQETQYF.

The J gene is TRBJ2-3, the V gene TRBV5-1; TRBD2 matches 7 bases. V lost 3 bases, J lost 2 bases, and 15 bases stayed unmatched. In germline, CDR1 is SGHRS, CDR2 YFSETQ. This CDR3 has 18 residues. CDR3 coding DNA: TGCGCCAGCAGCTCGAGCGTCCATGGGGGGACTAACACAGATACGCAGTATTTT. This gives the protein CASSSSVHGGTNTDTQYF.

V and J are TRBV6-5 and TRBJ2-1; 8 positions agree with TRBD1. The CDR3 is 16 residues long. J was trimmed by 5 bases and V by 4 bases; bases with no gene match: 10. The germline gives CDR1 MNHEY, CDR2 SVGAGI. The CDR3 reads CASSSGQGWDDNEQFF. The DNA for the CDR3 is TGTGCCAGCAGTTCCGGACAGGGTTGGGATGACAATGAGCAGTTCTTC.

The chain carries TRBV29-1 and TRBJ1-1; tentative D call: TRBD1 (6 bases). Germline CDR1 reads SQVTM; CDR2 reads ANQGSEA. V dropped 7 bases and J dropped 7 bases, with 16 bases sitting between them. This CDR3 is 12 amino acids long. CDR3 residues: CSGRRQEHEAFF. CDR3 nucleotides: TGCAGCGGACGAAGACAGGAGCATGAAGCTTTCTTT.

CDR3 amino acids: CASSLGKTTTNEKLFF. The CDR3 DNA reads TGTGCCAGCAGTTTGGGCAAGACTACAACTAATGAAAAACTGTTTTTT. The chain carries TRBV27 and TRBJ1-4, with D uncertain. The CDR3 is 16 amino acids. The ends were cut back, 3 bases at V and 0 bases at J, with 11 bases in the middle. Germline lookup yields CDR1 MNHEY and CDR2 SMNVEV (reference sequence).